The clone carrying this TCR beta chain turned up a few times. Antigen specificity is unknown. The sample carries other DNA sequences with the same CDR3. The entry originates in a study of shared clonotypes between healthy human individuals. Turning to the study itself: Each donor's CD8 memory used one plate, CD8 naive two, each CD4 subset three. Study-wide results and caveats: Tissue TCR repertoires likely differ from these blood-only repertoires.

The assay was immunoSEQ multiplex PCR, and TCRdb's table has in-frame clones only and misses some. Here the sample spans 2 million to 3 million clones, over 85% being singletons. V dropped 0 bases and J dropped 1 base, with 7 bases sitting between them. The CDR3 runs to 14 residues. The germline V gene encodes CDR1 SGHRS and CDR2 YFSETQ. The sequenced sample consisted of naive CD4+ T cells from PBMCs. Subset in this sample: CD45RA+ positively selected. The V gene is TRBV5-1, the J gene TRBJ1-1; no reliable D call. The TCR comes from a man aged 18 to 29 in good health. Some clones in this sample may be carry-over from other donors' samples. CDR3 residues: CASSLAAGNTEAFF. The CDR3 nucleotides are TGCGCCAGCAGCTTGGCCGCAGGGAACACTGAAGCTTTCTTT. The full variable domain, completed using reference TRBV5-1 and TRBJ1-1, is KAGVTQTPRYLIKTRGQQVTLSCSPISGHRSVSWYQQTPGQGLQFLFEYFSETQRNKGNFPGRFSGRQFSNSRSEMNVSTLELGDSALYLCASSLAAGNTEAFFGQGTRLTVV.